This TCR beta chain was obtained from a study of cytomegalovirus exposure and HLA in healthy donors. The CDR3 runs 15 residues. V lost 6 bases, J lost 0 bases, and 13 bases lay in between. In germline, CDR1 is MNHNS, CDR2 SASEGT. Primers included in the PCR were 60 Vbeta and 13 Jbeta primers. Produced via immunoSEQ multiplex PCR; TCRdb's table is partial and in-frame only. The sample lists about 150,000 clones; 78% were seen once. This clone has only one observation. The sample was PBMCs. This receptor was taken from a man aged 40-55 years in good health and CMV-seropositive. This chain joins TRBV6-1 and TRBJ2-3, with a tentative D call TRBD1 (6 bases). The CDR3 loop reads CASRRTGTSTDTQYF. In DNA form, the CDR3 reads TGTGCCAGCAGACGAACAGGGACAAGCACAGATACGCAGTATTTT.